Below, 6 T cell receptor beta chains from the same sample are listed, as sequenced in a study of Tregs in tolerant kidney transplant recipients. Using immunoSEQ multiplex PCR, the repertoire was profiled, and TCRdb retains in-frame clones only, with some absent. There are about 240,000 clones in the sample; about four fifths occur only once, and over 0.5% lies in the top ten. The specimen was CD4+ T cells from blood. These receptors came from a human donor in good health.

The CDR3 nucleotides are TGTGCCAGCAGCCAAGACAGGCCGGAGGCTTTCTTT. It specifies CASSQDRPEAFF. The rearrangement uses TRBV14 and TRBJ1-1; D is unresolved. This CDR3 has 12 residues. The germline V and J ends were trimmed by 0 bases and 11 bases, with 10 bases remaining between them. The germline CDR1 and CDR2 sequences are SGHDN and FVKESK.

The gene calls are TRBV7-6 and TRBJ2-1; the match to TRBD2 covers 12 bases. Trimming cost V 3 bases and J 5 bases; bases outside gene matches: 5. This CDR3 has 16 amino acids. The germline CDR1 and CDR2 sequences are SGHVS and FNYEAQ. This CDR3 reads CASSFLAGGRNNEQFF. The DNA for the CDR3 is TGTGCCAGCAGCTTCCTAGCGGGGGGGCGTAACAATGAGCAGTTCTTC.

The V call is TRBV11-2, the J call TRBJ1-2; TRBD1 matches at 7 bases. V gave up 3 bases and J gave up 4 bases; unmatched junction bases: 5. Germline V gene lookup returns CDR1 SGHAT and CDR2 FQNNGV. The CDR3 totals 14 residues. CDR3 sequence reads: CASSLGQQAYGYTF. In DNA form, the CDR3 reads TGTGCCAGCAGCTTGGGACAGCAAGCCTATGGCTACACCTTC. The whole variable domain, remainder taken from reference TRBV11-2 and TRBJ1-2, is EAGVAQSPRYKIIEKRQSVAFWCNPISGHATLYWYQQILGQGPKLLIQFQNNGVVDDSQLPKDRFSAERLKGVDSTLKIQPAKLEDSAVYLCASSLGQQAYGYTFGSGTRLTVV.

The chain combines TRBV7-8 with TRBJ2-1, with no clear D. CDR3 size: 15 residues. Trimming removed 1 base from V and 0 bases from J, with 7 bases in between. Germline CDR1 reads SGHVS; CDR2 reads FQNEAQ. CDR3 amino acids: CASSLGPFSYNEQFF. CDR3 in DNA: TGTGCCAGCAGCTTAGGACCTTTCTCCTACAATGAGCAGTTCTTC.

The rearrangement uses TRBV7-8 and TRBJ2-5; 11 bases fit TRBD2. TRBJ2-7 explains the end of the DNA better; the J call may be wrong. This CDR3 spans 15 amino acids. Per germline, CDR1 SGHVS and CDR2 FQNEAQ. The CDR3 spells CASSPGGTSGYEQYF. For the CDR3, the DNA is TGTGCCAGCAGCCCTGGTGGGACTAGCGGCTACGAGCAGTACTTC.

This clone was seen only a few times. J is TRBJ2-1 and V is TRBV6-1; D unresolved. This CDR3 region has 15 residues. Germline-derived CDR1 and CDR2 are MNHNS and SASEGT. Deletions cut 0 bases from V and 4 bases from J, with 10 bases between. The CDR3 loop is CASSEAMAVYNEQFF. CDR3 in DNA: TGTGCCAGCAGTGAAGCGATGGCGGTTTACAATGAGCAGTTCTTC.